The clone carrying this T cell receptor beta chain has more than one count but fewer than ten. Its antigen is still unknown. The entry originates in a study of identical twins. Template switching (which added a universal primer site) was used, and cDNA carried unique molecular identifiers. TCRdb re-called the 5' RACE reads through MiXCR, storing one row per CDR3 protein. The table records some 900,000 distinct CDR3 sequences, about 12% of them present only once. General study results and limits: Insertions were fewer in abundant cord blood beta clonotypes, whereas memory repertoires showed none of this pattern. Diverse VJ usage suggested most zero-insertion clonotypes were not invariant T cells.

The CDR3 totals 15 residues. V was cut by 1 base and J by 3 bases, with 14 bases left in between. Germline V gives CDR1 SGHKS, CDR2 YYEKEE (reference sequence). These data also formed part of another study, on yellow fever vaccine responses in identical twins. That investigation notes: As reported, the vaccine T cell response of twins seemed partly convergent and partly personalized.

The sequenced sample consisted of PBMCs. This clonotype originated in a woman under 30 in good health. This rearrangement joins TRBV5-5 to TRBJ2-7, with a tentative D call TRBD1 (6 bases). The CDR3 loop is CASSLFFQGNYEQYF. CDR3 coding DNA: TGTGCCAGCAGCTTGTTTTTCCAGGGGAACTACGAGCAGTACTTC.